Sequencing of this TCR beta chain was carried out in a study of blood T cell repertoires in COVID-19. Background on the study: The United States, Italy and Spain were the sources of the acute and convalescent COVID-19 samples. PBMCs, B-cell-depleted T cells, or T cells provided the cDNA or gDNA that made up the material.

The germline gives CDR1 LGHNA, CDR2 YNFKEQ. The CDR3 runs 16 residues. The V and J ends lost 0 bases and 5 bases, in that order; junction bases with no gene match: 7. Per the study methods: It was from reference gene primer amplification that nucleated cell counts were estimated. The method was immunoSEQ multiplex PCR; TCRdb's version includes in-frame clones alone and lacks a portion of them. V and J calls and clone size are as listed in that table; D and trimming were resolved from the DNA. The table has 150,000 to 190,000 clones, 75% to 90% seen once; the top ten hold about 2.4%. What was sequenced was peripheral blood. The J gene is TRBJ2-3, the V gene TRBV4-2; TRBD2 matches 8 bases. This TCR derives from a woman aged 70-85 years with acute or convalescent COVID-19. The CDR3 reads CASSQDGTRGIDTQYF. CDR3 sequence (DNA): TGTGCCAGCAGCCAAGACGGGACTAGGGGGATAGATACGCAGTATTTT.